Described below is a single TCR beta chain sequence and its context. The sample comes from a study of blood T cell repertoires in COVID-19. Overall study context: The United States, Italy and Spain provided the acute and convalescent COVID-19 samples. In each case, the material was cDNA or gDNA derived from T cells, B-cell-depleted T cells, or PBMCs.

Germline V CDR1 and CDR2: MDHEN, SYDVKM. CDR3 length equals 15 residues. J gave up 6 bases and V 6 bases, and 6 bases lay outside the gene matches. The repertoire was sequenced with immunoSEQ multiplex PCR; TCRdb's copy has only in-frame clones and lacks some. The repertoire has 280,000 or so clones, about nine tenths of them found once; the top ten carry 6.9%. The material sequenced was peripheral blood. The chain combines TRBV28 with TRBJ1-5, with 12 bases that match TRBD1. The sequence came from a woman between 25 and 40 years old who had recovered from COVID-19. CDR3 DNA: TGTGCCAGCAGCCCCGGGACAGGGGGCCGTCAGCCCCAGCATTTT. It specifies CASSPGTGGRQPQHF.